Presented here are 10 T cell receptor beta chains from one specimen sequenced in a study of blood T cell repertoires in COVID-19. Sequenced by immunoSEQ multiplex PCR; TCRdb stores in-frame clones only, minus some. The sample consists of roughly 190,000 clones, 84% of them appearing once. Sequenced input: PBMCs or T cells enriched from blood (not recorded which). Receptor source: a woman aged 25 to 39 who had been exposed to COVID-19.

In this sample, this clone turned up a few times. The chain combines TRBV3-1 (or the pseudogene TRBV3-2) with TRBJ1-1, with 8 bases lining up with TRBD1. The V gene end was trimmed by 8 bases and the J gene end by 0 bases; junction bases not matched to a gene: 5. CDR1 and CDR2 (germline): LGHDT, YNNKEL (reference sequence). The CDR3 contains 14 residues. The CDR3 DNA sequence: TGTGCCAGCGAGGACAGGGCCCTGAACACTGAAGCTTTCTTT. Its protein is CASEDRALNTEAFF.

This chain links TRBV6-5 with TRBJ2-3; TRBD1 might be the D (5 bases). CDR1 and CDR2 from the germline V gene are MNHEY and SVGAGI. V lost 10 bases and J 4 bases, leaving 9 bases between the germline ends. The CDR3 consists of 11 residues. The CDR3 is CATQEPDTQYF. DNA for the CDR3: TGTGCCACACAGGAGCCAGATACGCAGTATTTT.

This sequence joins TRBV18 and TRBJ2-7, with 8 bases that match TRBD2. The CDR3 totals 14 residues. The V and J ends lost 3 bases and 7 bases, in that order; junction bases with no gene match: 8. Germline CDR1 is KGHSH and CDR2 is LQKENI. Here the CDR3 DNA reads TGTGCCAGCTCACCGGGCGGGGGGCCGCGGGAGCAGTACTTC. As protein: CASSPGGGPREQYF.

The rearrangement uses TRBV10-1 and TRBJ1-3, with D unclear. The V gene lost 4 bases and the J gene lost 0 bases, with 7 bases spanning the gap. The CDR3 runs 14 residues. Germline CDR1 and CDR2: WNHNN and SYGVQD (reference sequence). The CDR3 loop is CASSAGYSGNTIYF. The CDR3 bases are TGCGCCAGCAGTGCGGGTTACTCTGGAAACACCATATATTTT.

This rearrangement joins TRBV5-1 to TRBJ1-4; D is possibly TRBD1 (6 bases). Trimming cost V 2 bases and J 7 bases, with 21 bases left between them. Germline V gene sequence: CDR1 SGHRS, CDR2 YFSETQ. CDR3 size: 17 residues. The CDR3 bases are TGCGCCAGCAGCTTAGAACCAACAGGGTTCTCGGGTGAAAAACTGTTTTTT. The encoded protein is CASSLEPTGFSGEKLFF.

CDR3 sequence reads: CASKKSGTQPQHF. Here the CDR3 DNA reads TGTGCCAGCAAAAAAAGCGGGACTCAGCCCCAGCATTTT. The V call is TRBV9, the J call TRBJ1-5, with TRBD1 as a possible D gene (5 bases). The CDR3 covers 13 residues. Between the trimmed V and J ends, which lost 6 bases and 6 bases, there was a span of 13 bases. CDR1 SGDLS and CDR2 YYNGEE come from the germline V gene.

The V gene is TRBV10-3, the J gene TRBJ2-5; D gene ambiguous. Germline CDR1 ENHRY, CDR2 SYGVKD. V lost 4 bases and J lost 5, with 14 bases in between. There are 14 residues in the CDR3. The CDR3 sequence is CAISVVPSRETQYF. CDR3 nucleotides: TGTGCCATCAGTGTTGTCCCCTCCCGGGAGACCCAGTACTTC.

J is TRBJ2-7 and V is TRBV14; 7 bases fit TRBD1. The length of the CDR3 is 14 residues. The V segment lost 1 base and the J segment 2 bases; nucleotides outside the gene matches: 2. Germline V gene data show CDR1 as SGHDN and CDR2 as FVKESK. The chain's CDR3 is CASSQGTGPYEQYF. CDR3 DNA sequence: TGTGCCAGCAGCCAAGGGACAGGTCCCTACGAGCAGTACTTC. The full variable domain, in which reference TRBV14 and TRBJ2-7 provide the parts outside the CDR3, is EAGVTQFPSHSVIEKGQTVTLRCDPISGHDNLYWYRRVMGKEIKFLLHFVKESKQDESGMPNNRFLAERTGGTYSTLKVQPAELEDSGVYFCASSQGTGPYEQYFGPGTRLTVT.

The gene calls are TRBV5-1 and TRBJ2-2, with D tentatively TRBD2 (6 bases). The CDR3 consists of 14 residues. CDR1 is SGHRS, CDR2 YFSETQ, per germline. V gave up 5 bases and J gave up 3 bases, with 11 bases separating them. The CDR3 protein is CASRRGTDTGELFF. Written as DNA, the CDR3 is TGCGCCAGCAGACGGGGGACGGACACCGGGGAGCTGTTTTTT.

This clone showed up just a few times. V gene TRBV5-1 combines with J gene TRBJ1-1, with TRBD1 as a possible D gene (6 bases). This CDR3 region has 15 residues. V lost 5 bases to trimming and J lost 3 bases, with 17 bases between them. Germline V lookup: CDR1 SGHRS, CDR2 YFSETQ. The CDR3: CASRPVREGDTEAFF. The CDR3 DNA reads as TGCGCCAGCAGACCGGTAAGGGAGGGGGACACTGAAGCTTTCTTT.